This TCR beta chain stems from a study of T cells in Graves' hyperthyroidism and ophthalmopathy. Study-wide results and limits: In the blood, most expanded thyroid clonotypes above 0.001 appeared as well. Progression to ophthalmopathy was predicted a median of about six months early.

Template material for amplifying TCR beta CDR3 regions consisted of RNA transcripts. An initial round of RT-PCR targeting the TCR CDR3 relied on the HTBI primer set. TCRdb ran MiXCR on the multiplex PCR reads and lists one entry per CDR3 protein. Among over 300,000 distinct CDR3 sequences listed, approximately 15% were seen once. V was pared by 0 bases and J by 4 bases, with 11 bases between. Germline CDR1 reads SGHTS; CDR2 reads YDEGEE. This CDR3 has 15 residues. Clinical symptoms, serum thyroxine and TRAb, thyroid ultrasound and orbital computed tomography together formed the diagnostic basis. This clonotype has ten or more counts. Its antigen is undetermined.

The receptor comes from an older woman with Graves' hyperthyroidism. J is TRBJ2-1 and V is TRBV5-8, with D possibly being TRBD2 (5 bases). The sequencing sample was made of blood. The CDR3 DNA follows: TGTGCCAGCAGCTTGGATCGGGGAGTATACAATGAGCAGTTCTTC. This codes for CASSLDRGVYNEQFF.